The 20 T cell receptor beta chains in this list originate from one sample, sequenced in a study of blood T cells in healthy people across ages. Primed by a sample-barcoded 5' primer and a J-beta primer mix, a second PCR proceeded for about 7 to 11 cycles. TCRdb used MiXCR to reprocess the 5' RACE reads, holding one entry per CDR3 protein. The table has roughly 1.9 million distinct CDR3 sequences, roughly 43% seen once; the top ten hold roughly 24%. What was sequenced was blood. Source of these receptors: a human donor in good health.

The J gene is TRBJ1-5, the V gene TRBV20-1, with D perhaps matching TRBD1 (6 bases). Germline assignment: CDR1 DFQATT and CDR2 SNEGSKA (reference sequence). CDR3 size: 20 residues. V gave up 3 bases and J gave up 5 bases, with 32 bases separating them. The CDR3: CSARHRCRGSLSPVYQPQHF. In nucleotides, the CDR3 is TGCAGTGCTAGGCACAGATGCAGGGGTTCCTTATCGCCCGTTTATCAGCCCCAGCATTTT.

V and J are TRBV4-1 and TRBJ2-5; the D is unclear. Trimming cost V 1 base and J 3 bases, with 6 bases left between them. Germline V lookup: CDR1 MGHRA, CDR2 YSYEKL. There are 13 residues in the CDR3. CDR3 DNA: TGCGCCAGCAGCCAAGTTGAGGAAGAGACCCAGTACTTC. Translation: CASSQVEEETQYF.

The chain couples TRBV9 to TRBJ1-1, with D unclear. Deletions cut 1 base from V and 0 bases from J, with 7 bases between. Germline lookup yields CDR1 SGDLS and CDR2 YYNGEE. The CDR3 consists of 14 residues. The CDR3 spells CASSVTAMNTEAFF. In DNA form, the CDR3 reads TGTGCCAGCAGCGTAACTGCGATGAACACTGAAGCTTTCTTT.

V usage is TRBV7-2 and J usage is TRBJ2-1; D is possibly TRBD2 (6 bases). The V gene lost 5 bases and the J gene lost 8 bases, with 16 bases spanning the gap. Germline values: CDR1 SGHTA, CDR2 FQGNSA. The CDR3 sequence is 14 residues long. In DNA, the CDR3 is TGTGCCAGCAGCCTAAAGACTAGATTTGATGAGCAGTTCTTC. Its translation: CASSLKTRFDEQFF.

V usage is TRBV7-9 and J usage is TRBJ1-4, with a possible D match to TRBD1 (6 bases). This CDR3 has 16 residues. Germline V gene lookup returns CDR1 SEHNR and CDR2 FQNEAQ (reference sequence). V was shortened by 3 bases and J by 5 bases, with 16 bases between the two germline ends. The CDR3 DNA follows: TGTGCCAGCAGCTTCGACTCGACAGGTTCGAATGAAAAACTGTTTTTT. Protein product: CASSFDSTGSNEKLFF.

The chain links TRBV28 to TRBJ1-1; a weak D match, TRBD1 (6 bases). V shed 7 bases and J shed 1 base, with 13 bases lying between them. Germline V lookup: CDR1 MDHEN, CDR2 SYDVKM. The CDR3 has 14 residues. The DNA for the CDR3 is TGTGCCAGCACCCACAGGGTCAGGAACACTGAAGCTTTCTTT. It yields the protein CASTHRVRNTEAFF.

This chain links TRBV12-3 or TRBV12-4 with TRBJ1-4; maybe TRBD1 (5 bases). V was cut by 5 bases and J by 10 bases, with 23 bases left in between. The CDR3 totals 16 residues. This chain's CDR3 is CASSRGWTNRLGKLFF. The DNA of the CDR3 is TGTGCCAGCAGTCGTGGGTGGACCAACAGGCTGGGAAAACTGTTTTTT.

This clonotype was seen more than once but under ten times. A read error may be the cause here, since a much bigger clone is one base away. CDR3 protein: CASSTSGGAYEQYF. In nucleotides, the CDR3 is TGTGCCAGCAGCACTAGCGGGGGGGCCTACGAGCAGTACTTC. The rearrangement joins TRBV7-2 to TRBJ2-7, with 13 bases fitting TRBD2. Losses at the gene ends were 5 bases for V and 2 bases for J; bases not matched to a gene: 0. CDR1 is SGHTA, CDR2 FQGNSA, per germline. The CDR3 loop spans 14 amino acids. Looking up the rest from reference TRBV7-2 and TRBJ2-7 gives the full variable domain: GAGVSQSPSNKVTEKGKDVELRCDPISGHTALYWYRQSLGQGLEFLIYFQGNSAPDKSGLPSDRFSAERTGGSVSTLTIQRTQQEDSAVYLCASSTSGGAYEQYFGPGTRLTVT.

The J gene is TRBJ1-2, the V gene TRBV7-9; tentative D call: TRBD1 (5 bases). This CDR3 contains 14 residues. Germline V gene data show CDR1 as SEHNR and CDR2 as FQNEAQ (reference sequence). With 5 bases removed from V and 6 bases from J, the gap between germline ends came to 16 bases. CDR3 nucleotide sequence: TGTGCCAGCAGCCCCAGGGTGGTCGGGCATGGCTACACCTTC. Its protein is CASSPRVVGHGYTF. The full variable domain, in which reference TRBV7-9 and TRBJ1-2 provide the parts outside the CDR3, is DTGVSQNPRHKITKRGQNVTFRCDPISEHNRLYWYRQTLGQGPEFLTYFQNEAQLEKSRLLSDRFSAERPKGSFSTLEIQRTEQGDSAMYLCASSPRVVGHGYTFGSGTRLTVV.

This clonotype was found a few times. The chain uses TRBV29-1 and TRBJ2-7, with 8 bases matching TRBD1. Germline CDR1 is SQVTM and CDR2 is ANQGSEA. J lost 5 bases, V lost 4 bases, and 7 bases had no gene match. The length of the CDR3 is 13 residues. CDR3: CSVASRQGNEQYF. CDR3 in DNA: TGCAGCGTTGCTTCGAGACAGGGGAACGAGCAGTACTTC.

This clonotype was counted a few times. V usage is TRBV28 and J usage is TRBJ1-5, with D unclear. Trimming pared 6 bases from V and 0 bases from J, leaving 24 bases between. Germline V CDR1 and CDR2: MDHEN, SYDVKM. The CDR3 runs to 19 residues. The CDR3 sequence is CASSHVVGRKLYSNQPQHF. As DNA, the CDR3 is TGTGCCAGCAGCCACGTTGTAGGGCGAAAACTATATAGCAATCAGCCCCAGCATTTT.

This clonotype has a handful of counts. The genes are TRBV12-3 or TRBV12-4 and TRBJ2-3, with D unresolved. The CDR3 has 15 amino acids. The ends were cut back, 6 bases at V and 2 bases at J, with 15 bases in the middle. For the CDR3, the DNA is TGTGCCAGCAGCTACCCAGGATCGAACACAGATACGCAGTATTTT. Encoded protein: CASSYPGSNTDTQYF.

The sample holds a few counts of this clonotype. The genes are TRBV21-1 and TRBJ2-1; the DNA was not used to check the table's D call, TRBD2. TRBV21-1 is a pseudogene locus. The CDR3 has 18 amino acids. CDR3 loop: CASSKVRSDRPSAPPRFF. The DNA for the CDR3 is TGTGCCAGCAGCAAAGTCCGATCAGACAGACCATCGGCACCTCCCCGGTTCTTC.

CDR3 nucleotides: TGTGCCAGCAGGCCCGGGGGTGTTACAGATACGCAGTATTTT. It encodes CASRPGGVTDTQYF. The V call is TRBV7-9, the J call TRBJ2-3; a possible D gene is TRBD2 (6 bases). This CDR3 has 14 amino acids. Trimming removed 6 bases from V and 3 bases from J, with 13 bases in between. CDR1 is SEHNR, CDR2 FQNEAQ, per germline (reference sequence).

This clonotype was seen only once. The final CDR3 position lacks the conserved phenylalanine or tryptophan, pointing to a likely read error. The chain recombines TRBV5-1 with TRBJ2-4, with unresolved D. Germline V gene data show CDR1 as SGHRS and CDR2 as YFSETQ. V was clipped by 1 base and J by 7 bases, with 9 bases between them. CDR3 length: 13 residues. DNA for the CDR3: TGCGCCAGCAGCTTGATAAGGTCTAACATTCAGTACTGC. Translation: CASSLIRSNIQYC.

This CDR3 is CASSLVGGRGQPQHF. The CDR3, as DNA: TGCGCCAGCAGCTTGGTTGGGGGGAGAGGTCAGCCCCAGCATTTT. The J gene is TRBJ1-5, the V gene TRBV5-1; TRBD1 might be the D (5 bases). Germline-derived CDR1 and CDR2 are SGHRS and YFSETQ. CDR3 length: 15 residues. V dropped 0 bases and J dropped 6 bases, with 13 bases sitting between them.

The J gene is TRBJ2-7, the V gene TRBV7-2; 10 bases are shared with TRBD1. CDR1 and CDR2 (germline): SGHTA, FQGNSA. The CDR3 runs 16 residues. Trimming took 3 bases from V and 3 from J; bases not matched to a gene: 8. This CDR3 reads CASSLGDRGFGYEQYF. The CDR3 bases are TGTGCCAGCAGCTTGGGGGACAGGGGATTCGGCTACGAGCAGTACTTC. Complete variable domain (other parts from reference TRBV7-2 and TRBJ2-7): GAGVSQSPSNKVTEKGKDVELRCDPISGHTALYWYRQSLGQGLEFLIYFQGNSAPDKSGLPSDRFSAERTGGSVSTLTIQRTQQEDSAVYLCASSLGDRGFGYEQYFGPGTRLTVT.

This clonotype was detected a few times. The rearrangement uses TRBV7-9 and TRBJ2-7; the D gene could be TRBD1 or TRBD2 (6 bases each). The CDR3 runs to 14 residues. Germline V CDR1 and CDR2: SEHNR, FQNEAQ (reference sequence). Trimming removed 7 bases at V and 3 bases at J, with 16 bases between. The CDR3 here is CASTGGAGHYEQYF. CDR3 nucleotides: TGTGCCAGCACCGGGGGCGCAGGGCACTACGAGCAGTACTTC.

V is TRBV7-9 and J is TRBJ1-6, with no clear D. This CDR3 is 15 amino acids long. CDR1 is SEHNR, CDR2 FQNEAQ, per germline (reference sequence). The V end was cut by 1 base, the J end by 7 bases, with 11 bases between. The chain's CDR3 is CASSLGAVENSPLHF. The CDR3 DNA reads as TGTGCCAGCAGCTTAGGGGCAGTAGAGAATTCACCCCTCCACTTT.

The rearrangement links TRBV5-1 to TRBJ1-2; no definite D call. Germline CDR1 and CDR2: SGHRS and YFSETQ. V lost 6 bases, J lost 1 base, and 19 bases lay in between. The CDR3 is made up of 16 amino acids. The DNA for the CDR3 is TGCGCCAGCACCGAAGGCAGTCCAAGAAATAACTATGGCTACACCTTC. Amino acid sequence: CASTEGSPRNNYGYTF.